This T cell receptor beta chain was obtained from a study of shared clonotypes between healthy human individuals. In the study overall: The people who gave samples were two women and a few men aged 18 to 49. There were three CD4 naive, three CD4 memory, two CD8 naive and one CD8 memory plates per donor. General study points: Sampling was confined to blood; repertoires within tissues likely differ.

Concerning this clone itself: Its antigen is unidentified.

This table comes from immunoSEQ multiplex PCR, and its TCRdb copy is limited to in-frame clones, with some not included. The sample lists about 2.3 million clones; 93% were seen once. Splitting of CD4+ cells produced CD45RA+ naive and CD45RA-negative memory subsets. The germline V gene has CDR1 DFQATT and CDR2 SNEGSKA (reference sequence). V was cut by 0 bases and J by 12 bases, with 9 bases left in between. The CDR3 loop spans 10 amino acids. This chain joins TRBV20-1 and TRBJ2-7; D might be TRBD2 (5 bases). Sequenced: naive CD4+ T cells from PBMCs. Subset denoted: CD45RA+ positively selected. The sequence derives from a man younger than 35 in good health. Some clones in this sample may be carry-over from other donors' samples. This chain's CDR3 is CSAREQRGYF. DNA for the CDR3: TGCAGTGCTAGAGAACAACGGGGGTACTTC.